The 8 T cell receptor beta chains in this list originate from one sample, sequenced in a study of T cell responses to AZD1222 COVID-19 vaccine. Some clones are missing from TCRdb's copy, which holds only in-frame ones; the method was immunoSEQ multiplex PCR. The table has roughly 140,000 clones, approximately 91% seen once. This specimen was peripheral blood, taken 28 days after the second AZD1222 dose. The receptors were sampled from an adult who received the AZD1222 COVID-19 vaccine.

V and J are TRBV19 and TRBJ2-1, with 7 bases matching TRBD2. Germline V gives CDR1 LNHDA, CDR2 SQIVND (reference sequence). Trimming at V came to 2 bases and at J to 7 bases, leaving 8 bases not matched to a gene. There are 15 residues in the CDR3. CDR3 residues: CASSILAALGNEQFF. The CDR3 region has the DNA TGTGCCAGTAGTATACTAGCGGCTCTAGGGAATGAGCAGTTCTTC. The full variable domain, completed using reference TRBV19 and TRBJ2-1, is DGGITQSPKYLFRKEGQNVTLSCEQNLNHDAMYWYRQDPGQGLRLIYYSQIVNDFQKGDIAEGYSVSREKKESFPLTVTSAQKNPTAFYLCASSILAALGNEQFFGPGTRLTVL.

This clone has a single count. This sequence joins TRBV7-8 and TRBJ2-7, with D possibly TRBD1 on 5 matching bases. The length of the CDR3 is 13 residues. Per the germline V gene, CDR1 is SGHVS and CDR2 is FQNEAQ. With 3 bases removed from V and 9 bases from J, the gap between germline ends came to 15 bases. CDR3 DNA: TGTGCCAGCAGCTTCGACAGCCGGAGTCCGCAGTACTTC. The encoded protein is CASSFDSRSPQYF.

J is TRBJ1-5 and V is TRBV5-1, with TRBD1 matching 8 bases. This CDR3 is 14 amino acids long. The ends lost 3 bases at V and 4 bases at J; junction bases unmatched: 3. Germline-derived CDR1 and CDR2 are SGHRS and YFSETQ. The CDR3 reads CASSSGQGNQPQHF. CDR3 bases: TGCGCCAGCAGCTCTGGACAGGGTAATCAGCCCCAGCATTTT.

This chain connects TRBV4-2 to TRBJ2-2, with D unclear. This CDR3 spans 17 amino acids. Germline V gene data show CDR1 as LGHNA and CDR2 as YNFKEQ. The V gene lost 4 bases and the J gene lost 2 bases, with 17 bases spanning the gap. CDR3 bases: TGTGCCAGCAGCCGCCGCCCGGGCGTTGGCAACACCGGGGAGCTGTTTTTT. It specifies CASSRRPGVGNTGELFF.

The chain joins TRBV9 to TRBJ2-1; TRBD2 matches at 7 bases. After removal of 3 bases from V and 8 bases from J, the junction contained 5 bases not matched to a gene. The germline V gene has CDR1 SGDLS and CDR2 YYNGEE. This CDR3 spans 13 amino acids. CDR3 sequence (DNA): TGTGCCAGCAGCGGCGGACTAGGCGATGAGCAGTTCTTC. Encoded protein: CASSGGLGDEQFF.

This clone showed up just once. This CDR3 reads CASSEGQGSNTGELFF. The CDR3 nucleotides are TGCGCCAGCAGCGAGGGACAGGGGTCGAACACCGGGGAGCTGTTTTTT. The chain combines TRBV5-1 with TRBJ2-2; 10 bases align to TRBD1. V was clipped by 4 bases and J by 0 bases; unmatched bases: 3. This CDR3 region has 16 residues. CDR1 is SGHRS, CDR2 YFSETQ, per germline.

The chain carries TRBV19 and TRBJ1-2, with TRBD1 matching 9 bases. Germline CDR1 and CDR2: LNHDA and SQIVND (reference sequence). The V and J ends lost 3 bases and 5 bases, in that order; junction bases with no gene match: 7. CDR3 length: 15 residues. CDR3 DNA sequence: TGTGCCAGTAGTATCCTAACAGGGGGCAATTATGGCTACACCTTC. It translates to CASSILTGGNYGYTF. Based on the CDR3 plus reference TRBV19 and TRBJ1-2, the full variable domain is DGGITQSPKYLFRKEGQNVTLSCEQNLNHDAMYWYRQDPGQGLRLIYYSQIVNDFQKGDIAEGYSVSREKKESFPLTVTSAQKNPTAFYLCASSILTGGNYGYTFGSGTRLTVV.

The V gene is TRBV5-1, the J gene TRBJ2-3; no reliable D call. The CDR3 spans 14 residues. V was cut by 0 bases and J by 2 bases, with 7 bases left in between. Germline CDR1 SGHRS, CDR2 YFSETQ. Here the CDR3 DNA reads TGCGCCAGCAGCTTGGCCCAGATCACAGATACGCAGTATTTT. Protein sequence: CASSLAQITDTQYF.